This T cell receptor beta chain appears in the sequencing data of a study of T cell responses to AZD1222 COVID-19 vaccine. Across the whole study: Pooling was applied to second doses at about 4 or about 12 weeks.

Study results and limitations: Seropositive at baseline were only a handful of AZD1222 recipients. With dominance at 160-218 and 743-854, vaccine-associated CD4 TCRs spanned spike.

Assay used: immunoSEQ multiplex PCR; TCRdb lists only in-frame clones, some missing. This sample carries 100,000 to 150,000 clones, 88% of them seen once, and the ten largest clones take under 9.5%. A remark on this clone: Its target is not known.

The germline gives CDR1 SGDLS, CDR2 YYNGEE. The CDR3 runs 15 residues. Trimming took off 0 bases at V and 1 base at J, with 10 bases between the two ends. This material consisted of peripheral blood, taken on day 0 of AZD1222 vaccination. The genes are TRBV9 and TRBJ1-1; no firm D call. The TCR originated in an adult in good health. The CDR3 DNA sequence: TGTGCCAGCAGCGTAGGTACCCTGGGGAACACTGAAGCTTTCTTT. Translation gives CASSVGTLGNTEAFF. Full variable domain (missing parts from reference TRBV9 and TRBJ1-1): DSGVTQTPKHLITATGQRVTLRCSPRSGDLSVYWYQQSLDQGLQFLIQYYNGEERAKGNILERFSAQQFPDLHSELNLSSLELGDSALYFCASSVGTLGNTEAFFGQGTRLTVV.